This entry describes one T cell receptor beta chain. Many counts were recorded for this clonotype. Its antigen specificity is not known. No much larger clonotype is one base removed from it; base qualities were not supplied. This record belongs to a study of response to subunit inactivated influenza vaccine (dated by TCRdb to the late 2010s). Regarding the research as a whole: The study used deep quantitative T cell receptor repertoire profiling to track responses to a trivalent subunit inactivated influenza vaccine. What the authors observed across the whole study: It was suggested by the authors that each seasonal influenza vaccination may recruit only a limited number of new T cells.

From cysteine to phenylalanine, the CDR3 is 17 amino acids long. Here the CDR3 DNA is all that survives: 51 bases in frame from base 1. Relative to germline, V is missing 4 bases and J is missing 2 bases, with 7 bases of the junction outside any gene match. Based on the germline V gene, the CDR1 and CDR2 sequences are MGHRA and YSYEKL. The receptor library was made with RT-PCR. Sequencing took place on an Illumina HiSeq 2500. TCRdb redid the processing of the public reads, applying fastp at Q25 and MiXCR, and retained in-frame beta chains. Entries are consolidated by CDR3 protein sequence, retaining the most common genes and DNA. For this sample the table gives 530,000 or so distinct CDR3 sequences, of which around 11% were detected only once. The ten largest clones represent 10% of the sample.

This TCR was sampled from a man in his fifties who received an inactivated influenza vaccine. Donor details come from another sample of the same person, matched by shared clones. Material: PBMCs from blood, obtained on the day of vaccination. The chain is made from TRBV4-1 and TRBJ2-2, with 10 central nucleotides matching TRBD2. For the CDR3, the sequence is CASSRILAGDNTGELFF. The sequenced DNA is TGCGCCAGCAGCCGGATTCTAGCGGGGGATAACACCGGGGAGCTGTTTTTT.